The 30 T cell receptor beta chains given below trace back to one sample, sequenced in a study of blood T cells in healthy people across ages. Alongside a J-beta primer mix, a sample-barcoded 5' primer served in a second PCR lasting about 7 to 11 cycles. TCRdb independently ran MiXCR on the 5' RACE reads; one entry per CDR3 protein. Here the sample spans 1.8 million or so distinct CDR3 sequences, about two fifths being singletons. The sequencing input was blood. The receptors shown here come from a human donor in good health.

This sequence joins TRBV20-1 and TRBJ2-7; 7 nucleotides agree with TRBD1. The J segment lost 1 base and the V segment lost 5 bases, leaving 5 bases of the junction unmatched. Germline V gene lookup returns CDR1 DFQATT and CDR2 SNEGSKA (reference sequence). The CDR3 has 13 residues. Here the CDR3 DNA reads TGCAGTGCTGCCGGGACAGAGTCCTACGAGCAGTACTTC. Amino acids: CSAAGTESYEQYF.

This clonotype appeared a few times. The V and J genes are TRBV4-3 and TRBJ1-4, with D possibly being TRBD1 (5 bases). Germline values: CDR1 LGHNA, CDR2 YSLEER. CDR3 length: 16 residues. The germline V and J ends were trimmed by 4 bases and 3 bases, with 15 bases remaining between them. The CDR3 DNA reads TGCGCCAGCAGCCTTCGGGGCCAACTATCTAATGAAAAACTGTTTTTT. It specifies CASSLRGQLSNEKLFF.

This clonotype was recorded a few times. The J gene is TRBJ2-6, the V gene TRBV27; 7 bases are a match to TRBD2. After removal of 5 bases from V and 2 bases from J, the junction contained 6 bases not matched to a gene. CDR3 size: 16 residues. CDR1 and CDR2 from the germline V gene are MNHEY and SMNVEV (reference sequence). Here the CDR3 DNA reads TGTGCCAGCAGTCATCAGGGAGGGCCTGGGGCCAACGTCCTGACTTTC. It specifies CASSHQGGPGANVLTF.

There are a few counts of this clonotype. This chain connects TRBV3-1 to TRBJ2-5; D is uncertain. Germline V CDR1 and CDR2: LGHDT, YNNKEL (reference sequence). This CDR3 comprises 13 residues. Between the trimmed V and J ends, which lost 4 bases and 5 bases, there was a span of 11 bases. The CDR3 coding sequence is TGTGCCAGCAGCCGAAATTTAGGGGAGACCCAGTACTTC. Translation gives CASSRNLGETQYF.

The chain recombines TRBV5-1 with TRBJ1-3; D remains ambiguous. The V gene lost 1 base and the J gene lost 9 bases, with 11 bases spanning the gap. The CDR3 length is 13 residues. CDR1 is SGHRS, CDR2 YFSETQ, per germline. CDR3 coding DNA: TGCGCCAGCAGCTTGAGTCCCGAGGGCACCATATATTTT. It codes for CASSLSPEGTIYF.

The chain employs TRBV3-1 and TRBJ1-2; 7 positions agree with TRBD1. CDR3 length: 14 amino acids. CDR1 is LGHDT and CDR2 is YNNKEL in the germline V gene (reference sequence). Trimming removed 1 base from V and 8 bases from J; junction bases left unmatched: 7. The CDR3 region is CASSQAETGEGYTF. Written as DNA, the CDR3 is TGTGCCAGCAGCCAAGCAGAAACAGGGGAAGGCTACACCTTC. Full variable domain (rest looked up from reference TRBV3-1 and TRBJ1-2): DTAVSQTPKYLVTQMGNDKSIKCEQNLGHDTMYWYKQDSKKFLKIMFSYNNKELIINETVPNRFSPKSPDKAHLNLHINSLELGDSAVYFCASSQAETGEGYTFGSGTRLTVV.

This clonotype turned up a few times. The rearrangement links TRBV5-1 to TRBJ1-2; D remains ambiguous. CDR1 is SGHRS and CDR2 is YFSETQ in the germline V gene. The CDR3 loop spans 14 amino acids. Trimming removed 5 bases from V and 3 bases from J, with 14 bases in between. CDR3: CASRDSTSDYGYTF. DNA of the CDR3: TGCGCCAGCAGAGATTCAACCTCCGACTATGGCTACACCTTC.

This clonotype was detected only a few times. V gene TRBV10-3 combines with J gene TRBJ2-1, with TRBD2 identical over 14 bases. With 11 bases clipped from V and 3 bases from J, the junction kept 12 bases outside the gene matches. There are 17 residues in the CDR3. Germline V gene lookup returns CDR1 ENHRY and CDR2 SYGVKD. The CDR3 sequence: CASRSGTSGGHYNEQFF. In nucleotides, the CDR3 is TGTGCCTCCCGATCCGGGACTAGCGGGGGACACTACAATGAGCAGTTCTTC.

CDR3: CATSTVPGGGGELFF. DNA of the CDR3: TGTGCCACCAGCACAGTACCCGGCGGGGGCGGGGAGCTGTTTTTT. This rearrangement joins TRBV15 to TRBJ2-2, with TRBD2 matching 7 bases. Germline V gene data show CDR1 as LNHNV and CDR2 as YYDKDF (reference sequence). The V segment lost 4 bases and the J segment 7 bases; nucleotides outside the gene matches: 9. CDR3 length equals 15 residues.

The chain has TRBV4-3 and TRBJ2-5; D unresolved. Trimming removed 0 bases at V and 2 bases at J, with 13 bases between. Germline values: CDR1 LGHNA, CDR2 YSLEER. This CDR3 contains 16 residues. CDR3 sequence (DNA): TGCGCCAGCAGCCAAGATGGGTCGCCCATTCAAGAGACCCAGTACTTC. This translates into CASSQDGSPIQETQYF.

This clonotype was recorded once. The genes are TRBV20-1 and TRBJ2-4, with a possible D match to TRBD2 (6 bases). The CDR3 runs 15 residues. The germline V and J ends were trimmed by 1 base and 13 bases, with 23 bases remaining between them. From germline, CDR1 is DFQATT and CDR2 SNEGSKA (reference sequence). The CDR3 region is CSARGARGELEEQYF. CDR3 sequence (DNA): TGCAGTGCTAGAGGGGCGCGGGGAGAACTGGAAGAGCAGTACTTC.

Comments on this clonotype: An end of the junction differs from the germline gene, which may be a read error. This chain links TRBV3-1 with TRBJ2-5; 8 bases are a match to TRBD1. Germline V lookup: CDR1 LGHDT, CDR2 YNNKEL (reference sequence). The length of the CDR3 is 15 residues. CDR3 in DNA: TGTGCCAGCAGCCATCCACAGGGGGACCAAGAGACCCAGTGCTTC. It is translated as CASSHPQGDQETQCF.

The rearrangement links TRBV13 to TRBJ1-1; D remains unclear. The germline V gene encodes CDR1 PRHDT and CDR2 FYEKMQ (reference sequence). CDR3 length: 17 amino acids. With 1 base removed from V and 1 base from J, the gap between germline ends came to 16 bases. CDR3 in DNA: TGTGCCAGCAGCTTAGAGAAGCAGCAGTCATGGAACACTGAAGCTTTCTTT. Encoded protein: CASSLEKQQSWNTEAFF.

The chain carries TRBV7-2 and TRBJ2-3; 9 bases align to TRBD2. With 4 bases clipped from V and 14 bases from J, the junction kept 7 bases outside the gene matches. The CDR3 sequence is 12 residues long. The germline V gene encodes CDR1 SGHTA and CDR2 FQGNSA. CDR3 nucleotides: TGTGCCAGCAGCTACTCTAGCGGGGACGGGTATTTT. Translated: CASSYSSGDGYF.

The V and J genes are TRBV20-1 and TRBJ2-1, with D possibly called TRBD1 or TRBD2 (5 bases each). The CDR3 runs to 13 residues. V was clipped by 3 bases and J by 3 bases, with 9 bases between them. CDR1 is DFQATT, CDR2 SNEGSKA, per germline (reference sequence). CDR3 protein: CSARPGSYNEQFF. CDR3 coding DNA: TGCAGTGCTAGGCCAGGGAGCTACAATGAGCAGTTCTTC.

About this clonotype: The junction departs from germline at one end; a sequencing error may be responsible. This chain uses TRBV4-3 with TRBJ2-7; 7 bases are a match to TRBD1. This CDR3 has 17 amino acids. Germline V CDR1 and CDR2: LGHNA, YSLEER. The CDR3 region has the DNA TGCGCCGGCAGCCAAGATCTTTGGAGCAGGGGGAAGAACGAGCAGTACTTC. It codes for CAGSQDLWSRGKNEQYF.

This clonotype was detected many times. V gene TRBV6-6 combines with J gene TRBJ2-7, with 7 bases that match TRBD1. Trimming removed 0 bases from V and 0 bases from J; junction bases left unmatched: 8. The germline V gene has CDR1 MNHNY and CDR2 SVGAGI (reference sequence). The CDR3 consists of 17 residues. The CDR3, as DNA: TGTGCCAGCAGTTACTCGAATAGGGACAGCGACTCCTACGAGCAGTACTTC. It codes for CASSYSNRDSDSYEQYF.

This sequence joins TRBV20-1 and TRBJ1-5; TRBD1 aligns across 7 bases. The CDR3 runs to 13 residues. Trimming removed 6 bases from V and 6 bases from J; junction bases left unmatched: 8. Germline values: CDR1 DFQATT, CDR2 SNEGSKA (reference sequence). CDR3 nucleotide sequence: TGCAGTGCCTCAGGACAGGACGGTCAGCCCCAGCATTTT. It encodes CSASGQDGQPQHF.

The table lists this clonotype with many counts. The rearrangement uses TRBV9 and TRBJ2-2; D gene ambiguous. The CDR3 is 12 amino acids. Between the trimmed V and J ends, which lost 2 bases and 1 base, there was a span of 0 bases. Germline assignment: CDR1 SGDLS and CDR2 YYNGEE. This CDR3 reads CASSVNTGELFF. CDR3 nucleotides: TGTGCCAGCAGCGTGAACACCGGGGAGCTGTTTTTT.

This clonotype showed up just a few times. V is TRBV6-5 and J is TRBJ1-6; TRBD1 is a possible D gene (5 bases). From germline, CDR1 is MNHEY and CDR2 SVGAGI. The CDR3 loop spans 16 amino acids. Between the trimmed V and J ends, which lost 2 bases and 6 bases, there was a span of 14 bases. The CDR3 sequence is CASSYGAGNINSPLHF. The CDR3 DNA sequence: TGTGCCAGCAGTTACGGGGCAGGGAATATTAATTCACCCCTCCACTTT.

The V and J genes are TRBV6-2 or TRBV6-3 and TRBJ1-2; no clear D. V was shortened by 8 bases and J by 1 base, with 8 bases between the two germline ends. Germline lookup yields CDR1 MNHEY and CDR2 SVGEGT. The CDR3 loop spans 12 amino acids. This CDR3 reads CASLHNNYGYTF. CDR3 nucleotide sequence: TGTGCCAGCCTACACAATAACTATGGCTACACCTTC.

The gene calls are TRBV6-2 or TRBV6-3 and TRBJ2-1; D is unclear. Trimming stripped 2 bases from V and 0 bases from J, with 17 bases between. CDR1 and CDR2 from the germline V gene are MNHEY and SVGEGT. The CDR3 has 18 residues. CDR3 DNA: TGTGCCAGCAGTTACCCACTTTATCACAGCAGCTCCTACAATGAGCAGTTCTTC. Its translation is CASSYPLYHSSSYNEQFF.

This clonotype showed up just a few times. The rearrangement uses TRBV4-3 and TRBJ1-2; possible D gene TRBD1, 6 bases. Trimming stripped 0 bases from V and 4 bases from J, with 12 bases between. Germline values: CDR1 LGHNA, CDR2 YSLEER. CDR3 length equals 15 residues. The CDR3 DNA is TGCGCCAGCAGCCAAGATATCAGGGGTCGCTATGGCTACACCTTC. Translating gives CASSQDIRGRYGYTF.

The V and J genes are TRBV4-1 and TRBJ1-6; possible D gene TRBD1, 6 bases. V was trimmed by 5 bases and J by 7 bases, leaving 18 bases between them. The CDR3 covers 16 residues. Germline V gene lookup returns CDR1 MGHRA and CDR2 YSYEKL. The CDR3 DNA follows: TGCGCCAGCAGCGAAGCATACAGGGTGCCCAATTCACCCCTCCACTTT. It is translated as CASSEAYRVPNSPLHF.

This clonotype appeared a few times. The rearrangement joins TRBV9 to TRBJ2-1; 8 nucleotides align to TRBD1. The CDR3 has 20 residues. J gave up 5 bases and V 1 base, and 20 bases lay outside the gene matches. Per germline, CDR1 SGDLS and CDR2 YYNGEE. CDR3 in amino acids: CASSVSLDREGWGLHNEQFF. In DNA, the CDR3 is TGTGCCAGCAGCGTAAGTCTGGACAGGGAAGGTTGGGGCCTCCACAATGAGCAGTTCTTC.

The genes are TRBV11-2 and TRBJ1-1; 10 bases align to TRBD1. The CDR3 totals 16 residues. Per germline, CDR1 SGHAT and CDR2 FQNNGV. V shed 5 bases, J shed 0 bases, and the junction held 6 bases outside the gene matches. CDR3 amino acids: CASSTRTGGVNTEAFF. The CDR3 DNA reads as TGTGCCAGCAGCACCCGGACAGGGGGGGTGAACACTGAAGCTTTCTTT.

This clonotype was seen many times. The CDR3 nucleotides are TGTGCCAGCAGTTATTCGGTAAATGAGCAGTTCTTC. Encoded protein: CASSYSVNEQFF. This chain connects TRBV6-2 or TRBV6-3 to TRBJ2-1; D unresolved. In germline, CDR1 is MNHEY, CDR2 SVGEGT. The V end was cut by 3 bases, the J end by 7 bases, with 7 bases between. The CDR3 runs 12 residues.

This clonotype was counted a few times. The gene calls are TRBV6-2 or TRBV6-3 and TRBJ2-1, with TRBD1 matching over 9 bases. Per germline, CDR1 MNHEY and CDR2 SVGEGT. After removal of 5 bases from V and 8 bases from J, the junction contained 13 bases not matched to a gene. The CDR3 extends over 16 amino acids. CDR3 bases: TGTGCCAGCAGTGGGGGACAGGGACCTTCTTGGGATGAGCAGTTCTTC. This codes for CASSGGQGPSWDEQFF.

The genes are TRBV29-1 and TRBJ1-1; TRBD1 matches at 7 bases. CDR1 and CDR2 from the germline V gene are SQVTM and ANQGSEA. V lost 0 bases to trimming and J lost 12 bases; unmatched junction nucleotides: 13. The CDR3 length is 14 residues. As DNA, the CDR3 is TGCAGCGTTGAAGATTTTGGGGACAGTCTTTTAACTTTCTTT. This gives the protein CSVEDFGDSLLTFF.

The chain links TRBV6-5 to TRBJ2-1, with TRBD2 matching over 13 bases. V shed 8 bases, J shed 8 bases, and the junction held 6 bases outside the gene matches. CDR1 is MNHEY and CDR2 is SVGAGI in the germline V gene. This CDR3 is built from 14 residues. The CDR3 region is CASATSGGAHEQFF. For the CDR3, the DNA is TGTGCCAGCGCAACTAGCGGGGGGGCCCATGAGCAGTTCTTC.